This T cell receptor beta chain appears in the sequencing data of a study of T cells in Graves' hyperthyroidism and ophthalmopathy. Study as a whole: Upon initial diagnosis and before any treatment, peripheral blood was collected. Overall study results and limits: Before onset, ophthalmopathy was predicted by the model a median around 6.5 months earlier.

This clonotype has a handful of counts. The antigen is not known. Authors of the study amplified TCR beta CDR3 regions from RNA transcripts. Primed by the HTBI set, a first-round RT-PCR was run on the TCR CDR3. TCRdb independently ran MiXCR on the multiplex PCR reads; one entry per CDR3 protein. The table lists 650,000 to 700,000 distinct CDR3 sequences, 15% to 20% of them singletons. The CDR3 runs to 14 residues. Germline V lookup: CDR1 DFQATT, CDR2 SNEGSKA (reference sequence). V was pared by 3 bases and J by 2 bases, with 10 bases between. Sequenced input: blood. The rearrangement links TRBV20-1 to TRBJ2-2; possibly TRBD1 for D (6 bases). The TCR comes from a man between 45 and 60 years old with Graves' hyperthyroidism. In nucleotides, the CDR3 is TGCAGTGCTAGGGGACATGCTAACACCGGGGAGCTGTTTTTT. This gives the protein CSARGHANTGELFF.